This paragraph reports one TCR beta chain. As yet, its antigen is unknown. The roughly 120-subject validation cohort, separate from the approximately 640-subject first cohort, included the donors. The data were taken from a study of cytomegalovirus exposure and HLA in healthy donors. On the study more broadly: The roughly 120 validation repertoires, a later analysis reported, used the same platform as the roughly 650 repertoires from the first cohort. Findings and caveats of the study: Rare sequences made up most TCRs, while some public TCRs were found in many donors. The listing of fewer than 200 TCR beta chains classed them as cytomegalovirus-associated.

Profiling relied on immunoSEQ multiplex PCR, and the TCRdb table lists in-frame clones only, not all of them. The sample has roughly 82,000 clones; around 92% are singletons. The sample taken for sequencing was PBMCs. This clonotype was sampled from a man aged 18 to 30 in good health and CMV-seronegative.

The CDR3 nucleotides are TGTGCCAGCAGCTCCGGACTAGCGGGAAGTCTAACCGAGACCCAGTACTTC. It codes for CASSSGLAGSLTETQYF. The chain is built from TRBV4-2 and TRBJ2-5; 12 bases align to TRBD2. The CDR3 has 17 residues. Losses at the gene ends were 5 bases for V and 5 bases for J; bases not matched to a gene: 12. Germline lookup yields CDR1 LGHNA and CDR2 YNFKEQ.